This T cell receptor (beta chain) is from a study of neurological immune-mediated disorders (dated by TCRdb to between 2018 and 2021). Background on the whole study: Among the roughly 34 multiple sclerosis patients, relapsing-remitting MS was present in 31 and secondary progressive MS was present in 3. The study compared peripheral blood TCR-beta repertoires of HTLV-I-associated myelopathy (HAM/TSP) patients, multiple sclerosis patients and healthy controls using UMI-based sequencing. Longitudinal samples, technical triplicates and paired sorted CD4+ and CD8+ T-cell subsets, alongside PBMC samples, were included among the 90 to 130 TCR-beta libraries. The cohort was made up of some 70 subjects, consisting of some 15 HAM/TSP patients, 34 multiple sclerosis patients and approximately 20 healthy controls. What the work shows at the level of the full study, not this receptor alone: TCR clonal expansion was highest in HAM/TSP patients and lowest in MS patients, with MS patients falling below even healthy controls. No identical CDR3 amino acid sequences were found to be shared among expanded clones across subjects, suggesting that TCR-beta repertoires were private in all groups. No association of the MS cluster with clinical or MRI features was observed, and the need for larger cohorts was stated by the authors. In a phylogenetic analysis, the repertoires of 18 out of 34 MS patients fell into a single cluster of related CDR3 sequences, pointing to a possible signature at the repertoire level.

Libraries from unsorted PBMCs were made from 2 million PBMCs kept in RNAlater at -80 degrees C until RNA extraction. Multiple sclerosis patients were enrolled in a US clinical protocol evaluating disease progression by magnetic resonance imaging. Peripheral blood underwent Ficoll-Hypaque density gradient centrifugation to isolate PBMCs, which were then cryopreserved in liquid nitrogen. Trimming at the junction amounts to 3 bases on V and 3 bases on J, and the germline ends lie 9 bases apart. Taken from cysteine to phenylalanine, the CDR3 has 12 residues. Only the CDR3 DNA is retained, 36 bases long and in frame from the first base. CDR1 and CDR2 are drawn from the germline V gene (reference sequence): DFQATT, SNEGSKA. This clonotype was counted at least ten times. No antigen is known for it. No quality values exist for individual bases; no much larger clone is one base distant. cDNA was synthesized by template-switch 5'RACE using a primer with a 10-nucleotide random unique molecular identifier that tagged each TCR transcript. Each sequencing run produced over 160 million TCR-beta sequences covering 15-18 subjects. Total RNA was extracted with the RNeasy kit. Using the KAPA Real-time Library Amplification kit, TCR-beta VDJ regions were amplified with primers for the TCR constant region and the 5'RACE anchor. A first PCR added sample indexes and Illumina adaptors, after which a second PCR increased the library yield. After purification with Ampure beads, the TCR product of roughly 650 bp was size-selected on a 2% E-gel SizeSelection system. Before pooling, libraries had their quality checked on a Bioanalyzer, their concentration measured with Qubit, and their quantity determined with the Kapa Library Quantification kit. Paired-end 2 x 150 bp sequencing of the libraries was performed on an Illumina HiSeq 2500. To increase sequence diversity, roughly 25-31% phiX was spiked into each library pool. The source study handled its data this way. The quality-filtered reads were processed with the UMI-based MiGEC pipeline, whose error correction step removed more than 80% of the raw TCR sequences. VDJ genes were aligned to IMGT germline references, and each clonotype was defined by a unique CDR3 amino acid sequence together with V-J genes. Clonal expansion, Shannon diversity and CDR3 relatedness were evaluated with VDJtools (CalcPairwiseDistances, ClusterSamples), while phylogenetic trees were built in CLCbio workbench. Clones with at least 8 unique UMIs were defined as expanded, with this threshold being based on coefficient-of-variation modelling across technical triplicates. TCRdb took the public reads, trimmed them with fastp at Q25, ran MiXCR for clone calling and kept in-frame beta chains. Each CDR3 protein gets just one entry, which takes the most common genes and DNA from the rows behind it. The V and J calls here are based on TCRdb, not the publication. A total of 50,000 to 85,000 distinct CDR3 sequences appear in this sample, 4% to 6% of them only once. The biggest ten clones account for approximately 2.8% of the sample.

The sequence came from a woman aged 25 to 39 with multiple sclerosis. Input material: PBMCs. Rearrangement joined TRBV20-1 to TRBJ2-7; confidence is insufficient to name the D gene. The DNA sequence is TGCAGTGCTAGGGGAAAGGGCTACGAGCAGTACTTC. This sequence encodes CSARGKGYEQYF.